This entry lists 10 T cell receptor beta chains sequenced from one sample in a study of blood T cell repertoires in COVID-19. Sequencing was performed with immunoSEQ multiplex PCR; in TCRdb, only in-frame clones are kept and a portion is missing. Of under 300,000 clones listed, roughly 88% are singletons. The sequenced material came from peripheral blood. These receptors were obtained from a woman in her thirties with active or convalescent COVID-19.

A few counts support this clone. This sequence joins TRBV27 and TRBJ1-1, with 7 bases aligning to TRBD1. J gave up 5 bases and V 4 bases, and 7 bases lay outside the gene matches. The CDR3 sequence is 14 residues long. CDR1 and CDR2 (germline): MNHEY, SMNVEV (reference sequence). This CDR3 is CASSWVKGATEAFF. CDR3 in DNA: TGTGCCAGCAGTTGGGTCAAGGGGGCGACTGAAGCTTTCTTT.

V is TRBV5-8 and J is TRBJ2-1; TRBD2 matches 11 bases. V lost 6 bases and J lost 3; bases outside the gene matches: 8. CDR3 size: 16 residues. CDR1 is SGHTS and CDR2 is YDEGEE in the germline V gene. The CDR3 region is CASTVFGTSGYNEQFF. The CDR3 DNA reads TGTGCCAGCACCGTATTCGGGACTAGCGGCTACAATGAGCAGTTCTTC.

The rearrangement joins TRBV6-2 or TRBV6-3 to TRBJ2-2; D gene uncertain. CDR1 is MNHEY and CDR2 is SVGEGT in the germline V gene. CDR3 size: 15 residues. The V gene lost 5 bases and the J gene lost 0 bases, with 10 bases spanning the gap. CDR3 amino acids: CASSIWPPNTGELFF. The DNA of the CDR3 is TGTGCCAGCAGTATCTGGCCCCCGAACACCGGGGAGCTGTTTTTT.

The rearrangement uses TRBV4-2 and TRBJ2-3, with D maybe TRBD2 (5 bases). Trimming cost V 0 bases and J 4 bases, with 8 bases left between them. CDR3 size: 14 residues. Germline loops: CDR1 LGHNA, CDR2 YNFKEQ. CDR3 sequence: CASSQEAGPDTQYF. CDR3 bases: TGTGCCAGCAGCCAAGAGGCGGGCCCAGATACGCAGTATTTT.

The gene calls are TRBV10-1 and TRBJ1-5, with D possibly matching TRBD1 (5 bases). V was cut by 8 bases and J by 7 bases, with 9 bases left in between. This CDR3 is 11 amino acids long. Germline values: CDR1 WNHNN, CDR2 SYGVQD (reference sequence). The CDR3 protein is CASSGYQPQHF. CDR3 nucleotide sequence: TGCGCCAGCTCAGGGTACCAGCCCCAGCATTTT.

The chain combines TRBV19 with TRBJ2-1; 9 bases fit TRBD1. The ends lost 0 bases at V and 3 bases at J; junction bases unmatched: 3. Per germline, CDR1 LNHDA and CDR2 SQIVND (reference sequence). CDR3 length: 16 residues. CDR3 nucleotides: TGTGCCAGTAGTATAGAGGGACAGGGTAACTACAATGAGCAGTTCTTC. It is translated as CASSIEGQGNYNEQFF.

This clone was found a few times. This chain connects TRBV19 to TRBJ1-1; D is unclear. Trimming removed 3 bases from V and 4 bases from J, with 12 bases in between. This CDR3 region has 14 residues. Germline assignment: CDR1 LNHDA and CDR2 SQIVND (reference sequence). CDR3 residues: CASSIAGVPTEAFF. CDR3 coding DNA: TGTGCCAGTAGTATCGCCGGAGTCCCCACTGAAGCTTTCTTT.

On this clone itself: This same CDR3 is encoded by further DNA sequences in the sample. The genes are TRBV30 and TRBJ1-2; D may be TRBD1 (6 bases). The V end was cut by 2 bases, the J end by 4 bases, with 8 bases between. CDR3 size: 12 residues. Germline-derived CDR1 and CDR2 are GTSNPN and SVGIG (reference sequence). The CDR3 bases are TGTGCCTGGAGTCCCAGGGGCTATGGCTACACCTTC. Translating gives CAWSPRGYGYTF. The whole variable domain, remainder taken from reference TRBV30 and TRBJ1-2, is SQTIHQWPATLVQPVGSPLSLECTVEGTSNPNLYWYRQAAGRGLQLLFYSVGIGQISSEVPQNLSASRPQDRQFILSSKKLLLSDSGFYLCAWSPRGYGYTFGSGTRLTVV.

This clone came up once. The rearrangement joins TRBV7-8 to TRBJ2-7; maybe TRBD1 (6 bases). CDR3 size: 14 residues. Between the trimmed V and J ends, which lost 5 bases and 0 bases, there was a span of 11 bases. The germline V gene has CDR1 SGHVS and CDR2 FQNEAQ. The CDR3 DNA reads TGTGCCAGCAGCCCTAACAGGGTCTCCTACGAGCAGTACTTC. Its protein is CASSPNRVSYEQYF.

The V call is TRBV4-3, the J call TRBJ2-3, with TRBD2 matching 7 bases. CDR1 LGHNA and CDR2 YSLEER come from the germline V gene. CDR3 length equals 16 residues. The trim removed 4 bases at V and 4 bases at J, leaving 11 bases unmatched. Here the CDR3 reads CASSRKASGESDTQYF. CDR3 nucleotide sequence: TGCGCCAGCAGCCGAAAAGCAAGCGGGGAGTCAGATACGCAGTATTTT.